The next 21 T cell receptor beta chains were all read from a single sample in a study of sequential checkpoint blockade in melanoma. Treatment specified: randomized to nivolumab then ipilimumab (arm A) or the reverse (arm B). Generated by immunoSEQ multiplex PCR, the TCRdb table keeps only in-frame clones and is missing some. The sample has approximately 40,000 clones; 70% to 90% are singletons. The sequencing used CD8+ T cells sorted from blood (inferred from file names), collected from a patient given nivolumab and ipilimumab in sequence. Receptors originate from a human donor with melanoma.

In its sample, this clone was seen once. J is TRBJ2-1 and V is TRBV7-9; D not resolved. This CDR3 is 13 amino acids long. From germline, CDR1 is SEHNR and CDR2 FQNEAQ (reference sequence). Trimming stripped 5 bases from V and 9 bases from J, with 14 bases between. CDR3: CASSAVGLPEQFF. The CDR3 bases are TGTGCCAGCAGCGCCGTCGGTTTGCCTGAGCAGTTCTTC.

This clone appeared once. This chain uses TRBV30 with TRBJ2-1; D is undetermined. The CDR3 covers 14 residues. CDR1 GTSNPN and CDR2 SVGIG come from the germline V gene (reference sequence). The V and J ends lost 3 bases and 1 base respectively, with 10 bases between them. The CDR3 here is CAWRGLSSYNEQFF. The CDR3 coding sequence is TGTGCCTGGAGGGGCCTCTCATCCTACAATGAGCAGTTCTTC.

This rearrangement joins TRBV4-1 to TRBJ2-7; the D is unclear. V lost 0 bases to trimming and J lost 2 bases, with 8 bases between them. The CDR3 totals 14 residues. Germline CDR1 is MGHRA and CDR2 is YSYEKL. This chain's CDR3 is CASSQDNSPYEQYF. The CDR3 bases are TGCGCCAGCAGCCAAGACAATTCCCCCTACGAGCAGTACTTC.

The chain recombines TRBV25-1 with TRBJ2-1; 7 bases agree with TRBD1. The germline V gene has CDR1 MGHDK and CDR2 SYGVNS. The length of the CDR3 is 12 residues. The trim removed 5 bases at V and 6 bases at J, leaving 1 base unmatched. The CDR3 DNA is TGTGCCAGCAGTCAGGGGGTCAATGAGCAGTTCTTC. This codes for CASSQGVNEQFF.

In nucleotides, the CDR3 is TGTGCCAGCAGTTTATACCTCACAGGGATCGAGCAGTACTTC. Protein: CASSLYLTGIEQYF. The V gene is TRBV27, the J gene TRBJ2-7; D might be TRBD1 (6 bases). Per the germline V gene, CDR1 is MNHEY and CDR2 is SMNVEV (reference sequence). Trimming cost V 1 base and J 6 bases, with 13 bases left between them. The CDR3 spans 14 residues.

The chain recombines TRBV4-1 with TRBJ2-7; TRBD1 matches at 8 bases. The CDR3 has 18 residues. J was trimmed by 3 bases and V by 4 bases; bases with no gene match: 17. Looked up from germline, CDR1 is MGHRA and CDR2 is YSYEKL. The CDR3 is CASSPIPGQGVIGYEQYF. The CDR3 nucleotides read TGCGCCAGCAGCCCAATACCCGGACAGGGAGTAATTGGCTACGAGCAGTACTTC.

The chain recombines TRBV4-2 with TRBJ2-3, with D possibly matching TRBD2 (5 bases). In germline, CDR1 is LGHNA, CDR2 YNFKEQ. V lost 4 bases to trimming and J lost 2 bases, with 10 bases between them. The CDR3 loop spans 14 amino acids. For the CDR3, the DNA is TGTGCCAGCAGCCCACGGACTTACACAGATACGCAGTATTTT. Its translation: CASSPRTYTDTQYF.

The J gene is TRBJ2-1, the V gene TRBV27, with 9 bases lining up with TRBD2. Trimming at V came to 4 bases and at J to 8 bases, leaving 6 bases not matched to a gene. There are 14 residues in the CDR3. Looked up from germline, CDR1 is MNHEY and CDR2 is SMNVEV (reference sequence). The CDR3 DNA reads as TGTGCCAGCAGTTCCTCCGGGACTAGCTATGAGCAGTTCTTC. Amino acids: CASSSSGTSYEQFF.

This clone was recorded only once. The chain joins TRBV27 to TRBJ2-7; D is unclear. The V end lost 2 bases, the J end lost 1 base, and 6 bases lay between the germline ends. Germline values: CDR1 MNHEY, CDR2 SMNVEV (reference sequence). The CDR3 contains 13 residues. CDR3 bases: TGTGCCAGCAGTTTACAAGCGTCCTACGAGCAGTACTTC. Translation gives CASSLQASYEQYF.

This chain uses TRBV5-1 with TRBJ1-4; weak D call: TRBD1 (6 bases). This CDR3 is 15 amino acids long. V was shortened by 1 base and J by 6 bases, with 13 bases between the two germline ends. CDR1 is SGHRS and CDR2 is YFSETQ in the germline V gene. CDR3 sequence (DNA): TGCGCCAGCAGCTTGTTAGGGGGAGTAGATGAAAAACTGTTTTTT. Its translation is CASSLLGGVDEKLFF.

This chain joins TRBV28 and TRBJ2-7, with TRBD2 matching 7 bases. The germline gives CDR1 MDHEN, CDR2 SYDVKM. This CDR3 comprises 14 residues. V was pared by 5 bases and J by 2 bases, with 6 bases of the junction left unmatched. CDR3 in amino acids: CASSPRTSAYEQYV. As DNA, the CDR3 is TGTGCCAGCAGTCCCCGGACTAGTGCCTACGAGCAGTACGTC.

The chain links TRBV5-1 to TRBJ1-1; 7 bases line up with TRBD1. Unmatched junction bases numbered 5, after V lost 4 bases and J lost 2 bases. The CDR3 runs 14 residues. The germline V gene encodes CDR1 SGHRS and CDR2 YFSETQ. CDR3 sequence (DNA): TGCGCCAGCAGCGCACGGGACAGCAACACTGAAGCTTTCTTT. This codes for CASSARDSNTEAFF.

The chain has TRBV4-2 and TRBJ1-2, with D uncertain. This CDR3 has 14 amino acids. The germline V and J ends were trimmed by 0 bases and 10 bases, with 15 bases remaining between them. CDR1 and CDR2 from the germline V gene are LGHNA and YNFKEQ. The CDR3 coding sequence is TGTGCCAGCAGCCAAGAAAGGGTCCTCGGGGACTACACCTTC. Its translation is CASSQERVLGDYTF.

J is TRBJ2-3 and V is TRBV7-3; D may be TRBD2 (6 bases). Germline V gives CDR1 SGHTA, CDR2 FQGTGA. The CDR3 is 14 amino acids. V was clipped by 6 bases and J by 0 bases, with 10 bases between them. Here the CDR3 DNA reads TGTGCCAGCAGTTCCGGGACTAGCACAGATACGCAGTATTTT. It is translated as CASSSGTSTDTQYF.

The chain recombines TRBV4-1 with TRBJ2-7, with 13 nucleotides matching TRBD2. CDR3 length equals 16 residues. The J segment lost 6 bases and the V segment lost 1 base, leaving 6 bases of the junction unmatched. The V gene's germline CDR1 is MGHRA and CDR2 YSYEKL. This CDR3 is CASSQAGLAGVPEQYF. The CDR3 DNA is TGCGCCAGCAGCCAAGCTGGACTAGCGGGAGTTCCCGAGCAGTACTTC.

This chain connects TRBV9 to TRBJ1-3; D might be TRBD1 (6 bases). In germline, CDR1 is SGDLS, CDR2 YYNGEE. The length of the CDR3 is 13 residues. V was trimmed by 3 bases and J by 7 bases, leaving 11 bases between them. The CDR3 bases are TGTGCCAGCAGCGCAGGGGTAGGGAACACCATATATTTT. This sequence encodes CASSAGVGNTIYF.

The chain recombines TRBV9 with TRBJ1-5, with D uncertain. Trimming stripped 0 bases from V and 7 bases from J, with 8 bases between. Germline V gives CDR1 SGDLS, CDR2 YYNGEE. The CDR3 sequence is 13 residues long. The CDR3 DNA reads as TGTGCCAGCAGCGTAGGAGGTTACCAGCCCCAGCATTTT. Protein sequence: CASSVGGYQPQHF.

The V gene is TRBV9, the J gene TRBJ1-5; D is possibly TRBD1 (5 bases). Germline CDR1 and CDR2: SGDLS and YYNGEE. This CDR3 region has 12 residues. The V end lost 7 bases, the J end lost 11 bases, and 16 bases lay between the germline ends. Here the CDR3 DNA reads TGTGCCAGCCCCTGGGGGGGGAAGGCCCAGCATTTT. Translated, it gives CASPWGGKAQHF.

The J gene is TRBJ1-1, the V gene TRBV6-1; TRBD1 is a possible D gene (5 bases). Germline V CDR1 and CDR2: MNHNS, SASEGT. The V and J ends lost 6 bases and 7 bases respectively, with 6 bases between them. This CDR3 comprises 10 residues. The CDR3 DNA reads TGTGCCAGCAGCGACAGTGAAGCTTTCTTT. This sequence encodes CASSDSEAFF.

CDR3 sequence: CASSSGDGYTF. CDR3 bases: TGTGCCAGCAGTTCGGGGGATGGCTACACCTTC. V and J are TRBV27 and TRBJ1-2; weak D call: TRBD1 (5 bases). The CDR3 has 11 residues. V lost 4 bases and J lost 6, with 6 bases in between. Germline CDR1 reads MNHEY; CDR2 reads SMNVEV (reference sequence).

The CDR3 coding sequence is TGCGCCAGCAGCCAAGAGGCCCAGCGGGCCGAAGCTTTCTTT. Its translation: CASSQEAQRAEAFF. The chain joins TRBV4-3 to TRBJ1-1; no definite D call. Germline V gene sequence: CDR1 LGHNA, CDR2 YSLEER. Trimming shortened V by 0 bases and J by 8 bases, and 13 bases separated the two germline ends. The CDR3 spans 14 residues.